This passage covers 14 T cell receptor beta chains from one sample sequenced in a study of cytomegalovirus exposure and HLA in healthy donors. PCR involved 60 Vbeta and 13 Jbeta primers. Some clones are missing from TCRdb's copy, which holds only in-frame ones; the method was immunoSEQ multiplex PCR. Of 200,000 to 250,000 clones detected, around 80% appear once; the ten largest clones hold about 1.7%. The sequenced sample was PBMCs. These receptors were taken from a man in his fifties or sixties in good health and CMV-seronegative.

This clone was seen once. The V gene is TRBV27, the J gene TRBJ1-2; D may be TRBD1 (6 bases). Trimming took 3 bases from V and 7 from J, leaving 12 bases between them. The CDR3 consists of 13 residues. The germline gives CDR1 MNHEY, CDR2 SMNVEV (reference sequence). The CDR3 region is CASSFRQGTGYTF. In nucleotides, the CDR3 is TGTGCCAGCAGTTTTCGGCAGGGGACTGGCTACACCTTC.

The chain couples TRBV30 to TRBJ2-1; D perhaps matches TRBD2 (6 bases). Trimming shortened V by 5 bases and J by 6 bases, and 14 bases separated the two germline ends. Germline V lookup: CDR1 GTSNPN, CDR2 SVGIG (reference sequence). This CDR3 is built from 13 residues. This CDR3 is CAWAGTGVNEQFF. The CDR3 coding sequence is TGTGCCTGGGCCGGGACTGGGGTCAATGAGCAGTTCTTC.

The table lists this clone with a few counts. The chain recombines TRBV28 with TRBJ2-7; 7 nucleotides align to TRBD1. With V trimmed by 7 bases and J by 3 bases, 24 bases remained unmatched. CDR1 is MDHEN, CDR2 SYDVKM, per germline. This CDR3 has 19 residues. The CDR3 DNA follows: TGTGCCAGCACCCCTTATTTTGGACCATCGGGACAGCCCTTCTACGAGCAGTACTTC. This encodes CASTPYFGPSGQPFYEQYF.

This chain connects TRBV11-2 to TRBJ1-2; D might be TRBD1 (6 bases). The germline CDR1 and CDR2 sequences are SGHAT and FQNNGV. The CDR3 is 13 amino acids. V gave up 5 bases and J gave up 10 bases, with 17 bases separating them. The CDR3 DNA follows: TGTGCCAGCAGCGTCTCCGGGACACGATCCTACACCTTC. Amino acids: CASSVSGTRSYTF.

Only a few counts were recorded for this clone. The V and J genes are TRBV5-1 and TRBJ2-5; TRBD2 matches at 7 bases. CDR1 is SGHRS and CDR2 is YFSETQ in the germline V gene. Trimming removed 4 bases from V and 0 bases from J; junction bases left unmatched: 3. CDR3 length equals 14 residues. CDR3 loop: CASSPGLYQETQYF. The CDR3, as DNA: TGCGCCAGCAGCCCGGGACTATACCAAGAGACCCAGTACTTC.

J is TRBJ1-4 and V is TRBV5-5; D not certain. Germline CDR1 is SGHKS and CDR2 is YYEKEE (reference sequence). The CDR3 loop spans 13 amino acids. The germline V and J ends were trimmed by 1 base and 5 bases, with 6 bases remaining between them. In nucleotides, the CDR3 is TGTGCCAGCAGCTTGTTGGCAAATGAAAAACTGTTTTTT. Translation: CASSLLANEKLFF. The full variable domain, completed using reference TRBV5-5 and TRBJ1-4, is DAGVTQSPTHLIKTRGQQVTLRCSPISGHKSVSWYQQVLGQGPQFIFQYYEKEERGRGNFPDRFSARQFPNYSSELNVNALLLGDSALYLCASSLLANEKLFFGSGTQLSVL.

This clone was counted once. The chain has TRBV27 and TRBJ2-7, with 7 bases fitting TRBD2. This CDR3 is 14 amino acids long. J lost 2 bases, V lost 4 bases, and 5 bases had no gene match. In germline, CDR1 is MNHEY, CDR2 SMNVEV (reference sequence). CDR3 DNA sequence: TGTGCCAGCAGTTATTCTAGCGGCCCCTACGAGCAGTACTTC. This translates into CASSYSSGPYEQYF.

The chain employs TRBV7-9 and TRBJ2-1; tentatively, D is TRBD2 (5 bases). Germline CDR1 is SEHNR and CDR2 is FQNEAQ (reference sequence). The CDR3 runs to 15 residues. Trimming removed 2 bases at V and 2 bases at J, with 10 bases between. The chain's CDR3 is CASSLSTGTYNEQFF. The CDR3 nucleotides are TGTGCCAGCAGCTTAAGTACGGGAACCTACAATGAGCAGTTCTTC. The complete variable domain, with remaining parts taken from reference TRBV7-9 and TRBJ2-1, reads DTGVSQNPRHKITKRGQNVTFRCDPISEHNRLYWYRQTLGQGPEFLTYFQNEAQLEKSRLLSDRFSAERPKGSFSTLEIQRTEQGDSAMYLCASSLSTGTYNEQFFGPGTRLTVL.

The sample holds a few counts of this clone. This chain uses TRBV15 with TRBJ1-2; 7 bases align to TRBD1. The CDR3 has 15 amino acids. Trimming took 3 bases from V and 4 from J; bases not matched to a gene: 8. Germline V gene sequence: CDR1 LNHNV, CDR2 YYDKDF (reference sequence). The CDR3 sequence is CATSSLGQTIYGYTF. The CDR3 DNA is TGTGCCACCAGCAGTCTGGGACAGACGATCTATGGCTACACCTTC. The whole variable domain, remainder taken from reference TRBV15 and TRBJ1-2, is DAMVIQNPRYQVTQFGKPVTLSCSQTLNHNVMYWYQQKSSQAPKLLFHYYDKDFNNEADTPDNFQSRRPNTSFCFLDIRSPGLGDTAMYLCATSSLGQTIYGYTFGSGTRLTVV.

This chain uses TRBV19 with TRBJ2-3; no clear D. The CDR3 spans 13 residues. Germline V gene lookup returns CDR1 LNHDA and CDR2 SQIVND (reference sequence). V lost 3 bases and J lost 4, with 8 bases in between. The chain's CDR3 is CASSIESPDTQYF. The CDR3 DNA is TGTGCCAGTAGTATTGAGTCCCCAGATACGCAGTATTTT.

This chain uses TRBV27 with TRBJ1-2; a possible D gene is TRBD1 (5 bases). The CDR3 spans 13 residues. The germline V gene has CDR1 MNHEY and CDR2 SMNVEV (reference sequence). V lost 3 bases to trimming and J lost 8 bases, with 13 bases between them. The CDR3: CASSFGRGRGYTF. The CDR3 bases are TGTGCCAGCAGTTTCGGGAGGGGAAGAGGCTACACCTTC.

V and J are TRBV5-1 and TRBJ2-7, with a possible D match to TRBD2 (6 bases). The CDR3 has 15 residues. The V end lost 4 bases, the J end lost 0 bases, and 14 bases lay between the germline ends. The V gene's germline CDR1 is SGHRS and CDR2 YFSETQ. CDR3 DNA: TGCGCCAGCAGCCCGGGCCCCGGGAGCTCCTACGAGCAGTACTTC. Translation gives CASSPGPGSSYEQYF.

This rearrangement joins TRBV7-3 to TRBJ2-7; 13 nucleotides agree with TRBD2. CDR3 length: 17 residues. Germline loops: CDR1 SGHTA, CDR2 FQGTGA. Trimming removed 4 bases from V and 3 bases from J; junction bases left unmatched: 9. The CDR3 bases are TGTGCCAGCAGCTCGCGGACTAGCGGGAGCAACTTCTACGAGCAGTACTTC. Its protein is CASSSRTSGSNFYEQYF.

This chain joins TRBV7-9 and TRBJ2-2; the D gene is possibly TRBD2 (7 bases). CDR1 is SEHNR, CDR2 FQNEAQ, per germline (reference sequence). This CDR3 comprises 16 residues. The V end lost 5 bases, the J end lost 4 bases, and 17 bases lay between the germline ends. The CDR3 loop reads CASSLRGGRGTGELFF. The CDR3 DNA is TGTGCCAGCAGCCTAAGGGGGGGGCGAGGCACCGGGGAGCTGTTTTTT.